This T cell receptor (beta chain) was recovered during a study of blood T cell repertoires in COVID-19. Study overall: Acute-phase and convalescent COVID-19 samples originated in the United States, Italy and Spain. From T cells, B-cell-depleted T cells, or PBMCs came the material, which was cDNA or gDNA.

The authors' processing: Amplification from reference gene primers served as the basis for estimated nucleated cell counts. Data came from immunoSEQ multiplex PCR; TCRdb stores just in-frame clones and leaves some out. From that table come the V and J calls and clone size; the DNA was used to work out D and trimming. The top ten clones hold approximately 12% of a sample with around 180,000 clones, roughly 81% of them seen once. Source material: peripheral blood. This receptor was identified in a woman of 80 years or more with COVID-19, enrolled during active disease.

The CDR3, as DNA: TGTGCCAGCAGCCCGGACTCCATGAACACCGGGGAGCTGTTTTTT. Protein product: CASSPDSMNTGELFF. The gene calls are TRBV5-4 and TRBJ2-2, with D possibly matching TRBD2 (5 bases). The germline V and J ends were trimmed by 4 bases and 1 base, with 11 bases remaining between them. CDR1 and CDR2 from the germline V gene are SGHNT and YYREEE (reference sequence). The CDR3 length is 15 residues.